This T cell receptor beta chain was sequenced during a study of molecular identifiers for immune sequencing clone quantification. Details on this clonotype: Its specificity is not known. One base away lies a much larger clone, so this may be a sequencing read error.

Study findings and constraints: Clonotypes surpassing 20 RNA copies contained over 97% of effector molecules, versus under 1% in naive cells. Sizes of clones that are highly expanded could be underestimated (if identical TCR molecules share a barcode).

CDR3 length equals 16 residues. Per the germline V gene, CDR1 is MNHEY and CDR2 is SMNVEV (reference sequence). TCRdb re-called the PCR reads with MiXCR, one entry per CDR3 protein. The sample has approximately 500,000 distinct CDR3 sequences, 20% to 25% seen once. Researchers sorted naive CD8 T cells as cells that were CD8+CD4-CCR7+CD45RA+. The TCR was taken from a human donor in good health. Some libraries in this study had Jurkat cell RNA spiked in. The source material was naive CD8+ T cells from blood, with Jurkat cell RNA spiked in. Subset: FACS-sorted CD8+CD4-CCR7+CD45RA+ naive T cells. The gene calls are TRBV27 and TRBJ1-1; 7 nucleotides agree with TRBD1. CDR3 bases: TGTGTCAGCAGCTCCGACAGGGAAGACATGAACACTGAAGCTTTCTTT. It specifies CVSSSDREDMNTEAFF.